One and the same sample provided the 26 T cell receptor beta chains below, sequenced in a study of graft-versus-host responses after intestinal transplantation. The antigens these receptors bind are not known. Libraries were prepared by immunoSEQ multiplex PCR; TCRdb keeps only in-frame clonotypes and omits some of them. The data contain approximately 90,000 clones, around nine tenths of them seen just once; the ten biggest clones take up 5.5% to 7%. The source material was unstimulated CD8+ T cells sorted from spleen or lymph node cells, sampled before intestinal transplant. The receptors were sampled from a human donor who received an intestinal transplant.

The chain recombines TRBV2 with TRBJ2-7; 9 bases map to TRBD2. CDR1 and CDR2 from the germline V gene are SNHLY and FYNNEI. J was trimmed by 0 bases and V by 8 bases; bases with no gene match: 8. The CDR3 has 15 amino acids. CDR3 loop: CASDAGGAYSYEQYF. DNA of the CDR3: TGTGCCAGCGACGCGGGGGGGGCGTACTCCTACGAGCAGTACTTC.

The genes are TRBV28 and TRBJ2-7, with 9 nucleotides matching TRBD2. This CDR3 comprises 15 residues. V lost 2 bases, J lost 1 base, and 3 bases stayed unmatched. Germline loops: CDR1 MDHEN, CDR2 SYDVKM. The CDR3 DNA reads TGTGCCAGCAGTTTACTAGCGGGACTTTCCTACGAGCAGTACTTC. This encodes CASSLLAGLSYEQYF.

CDR3 in DNA: TGTGCCAGCAGCTCTCCCGGCGGGGAGCAGTACTTC. Translation: CASSSPGGEQYF. The genes are TRBV11-2 and TRBJ2-7; TRBD2 might be the D (5 bases). V lost 4 bases, J lost 7 bases, and 11 bases lay in between. CDR3 length equals 12 residues. Germline values: CDR1 SGHAT, CDR2 FQNNGV.

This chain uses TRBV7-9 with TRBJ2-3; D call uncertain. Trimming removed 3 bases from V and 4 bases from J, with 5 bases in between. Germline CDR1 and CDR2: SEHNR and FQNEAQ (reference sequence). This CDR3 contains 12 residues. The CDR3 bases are TGTGCCAGCAGCTTCGCAGCAGATACGCAGTATTTT. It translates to CASSFAADTQYF.

CDR3 loop: CASSFAQGGYEQYF. CDR3 nucleotides: TGTGCCAGCAGTTTCGCCCAGGGGGGCTACGAGCAGTACTTC. The J gene is TRBJ2-7, the V gene TRBV28; D is perhaps TRBD1 (7 bases). The CDR3 is made up of 14 amino acids. Trimming took 3 bases from V and 3 from J, leaving 12 bases between them. CDR1 is MDHEN, CDR2 SYDVKM, per germline.

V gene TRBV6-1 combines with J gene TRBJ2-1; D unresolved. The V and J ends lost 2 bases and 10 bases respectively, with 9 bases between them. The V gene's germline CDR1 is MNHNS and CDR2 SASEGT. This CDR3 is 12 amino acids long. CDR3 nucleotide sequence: TGTGCCAGCAGTGAACTGGCTACCGAGCAGTTCTTC. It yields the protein CASSELATEQFF.

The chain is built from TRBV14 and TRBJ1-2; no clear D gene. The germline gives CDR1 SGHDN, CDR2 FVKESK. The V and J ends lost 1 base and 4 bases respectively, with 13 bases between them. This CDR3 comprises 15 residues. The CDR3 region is CASSQVGSKLYGYTF. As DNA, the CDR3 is TGTGCCAGCAGCCAAGTGGGGTCTAAGCTCTATGGCTACACCTTC.

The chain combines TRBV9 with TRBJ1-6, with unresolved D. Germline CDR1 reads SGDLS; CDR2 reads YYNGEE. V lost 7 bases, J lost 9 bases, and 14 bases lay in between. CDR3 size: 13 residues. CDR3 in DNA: TGTGCCAGCTCCCAGGACTTGGGTTCACCCCTCCACTTT. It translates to CASSQDLGSPLHF.

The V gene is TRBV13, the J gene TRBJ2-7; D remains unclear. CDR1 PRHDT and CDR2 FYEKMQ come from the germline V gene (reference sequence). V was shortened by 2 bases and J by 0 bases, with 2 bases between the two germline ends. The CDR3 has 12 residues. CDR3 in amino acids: CASSLTSYEQYF. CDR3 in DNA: TGTGCCAGCAGCTTAACCTCCTACGAGCAGTACTTC.

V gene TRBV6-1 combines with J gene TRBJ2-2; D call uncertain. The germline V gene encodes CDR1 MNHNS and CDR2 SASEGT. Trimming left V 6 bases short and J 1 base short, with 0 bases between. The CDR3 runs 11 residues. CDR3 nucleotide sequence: TGTGCCAGCAGGAACACCGGGGAGCTGTTTTTT. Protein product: CASRNTGELFF.

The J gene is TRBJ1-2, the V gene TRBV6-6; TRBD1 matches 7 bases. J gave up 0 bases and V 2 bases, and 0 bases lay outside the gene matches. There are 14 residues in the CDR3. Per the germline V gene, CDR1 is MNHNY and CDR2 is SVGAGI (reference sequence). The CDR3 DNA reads TGTGCCAGCAGTTACGGACAGGCTAACTATGGCTACACCTTC. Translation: CASSYGQANYGYTF.

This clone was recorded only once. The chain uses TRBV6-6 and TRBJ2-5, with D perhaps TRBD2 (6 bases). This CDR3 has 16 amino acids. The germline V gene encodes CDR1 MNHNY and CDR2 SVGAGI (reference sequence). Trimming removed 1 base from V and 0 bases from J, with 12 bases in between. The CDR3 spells CASSYLGRDHQETQYF. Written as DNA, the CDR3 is TGTGCCAGCAGTTACTTGGGGCGGGATCACCAAGAGACCCAGTACTTC.

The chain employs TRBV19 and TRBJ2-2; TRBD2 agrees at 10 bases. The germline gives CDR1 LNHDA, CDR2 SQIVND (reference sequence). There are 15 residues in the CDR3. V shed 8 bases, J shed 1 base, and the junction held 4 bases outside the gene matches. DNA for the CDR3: TGTGCCAGTCATTGGACTAGCGGGAACACCGGGGAGCTGTTTTTT. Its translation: CASHWTSGNTGELFF.

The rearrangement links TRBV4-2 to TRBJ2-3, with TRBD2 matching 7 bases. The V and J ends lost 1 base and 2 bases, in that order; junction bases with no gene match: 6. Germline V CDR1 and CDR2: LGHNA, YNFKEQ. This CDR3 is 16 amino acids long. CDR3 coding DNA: TGTGCCAGCAGCCAAGTTGGCCTAGCGGACACAGATACGCAGTATTTT. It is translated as CASSQVGLADTDTQYF.

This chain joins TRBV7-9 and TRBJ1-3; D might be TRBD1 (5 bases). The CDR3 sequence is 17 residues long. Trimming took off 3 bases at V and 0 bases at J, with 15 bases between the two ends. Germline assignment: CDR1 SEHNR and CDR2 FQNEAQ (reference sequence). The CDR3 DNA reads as TGTGCCAGCAGCTTTCCTTGGGACGGCATCTCTGGAAACACCATATATTTT. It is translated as CASSFPWDGISGNTIYF.

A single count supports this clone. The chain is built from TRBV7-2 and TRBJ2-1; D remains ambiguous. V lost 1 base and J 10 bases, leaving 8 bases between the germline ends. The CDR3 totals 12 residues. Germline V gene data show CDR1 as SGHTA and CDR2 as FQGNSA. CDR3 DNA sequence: TGTGCCAGCAGCTTAGTAACTATAGAGCAGTTCTTC. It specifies CASSLVTIEQFF.

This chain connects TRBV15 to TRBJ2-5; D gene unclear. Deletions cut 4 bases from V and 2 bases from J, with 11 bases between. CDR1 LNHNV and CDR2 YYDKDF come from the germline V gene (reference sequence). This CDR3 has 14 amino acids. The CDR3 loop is CATSTIGGQETQYF. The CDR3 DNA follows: TGTGCCACCAGCACGATAGGTGGGCAAGAGACCCAGTACTTC.

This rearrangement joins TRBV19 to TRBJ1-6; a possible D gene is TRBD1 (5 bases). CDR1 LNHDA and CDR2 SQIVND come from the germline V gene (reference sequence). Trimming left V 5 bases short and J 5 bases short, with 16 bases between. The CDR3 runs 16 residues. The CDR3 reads CASSSPEGTDNSPLHF. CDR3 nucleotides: TGTGCCAGTAGTTCGCCAGAAGGGACGGATAATTCACCCCTCCACTTT.

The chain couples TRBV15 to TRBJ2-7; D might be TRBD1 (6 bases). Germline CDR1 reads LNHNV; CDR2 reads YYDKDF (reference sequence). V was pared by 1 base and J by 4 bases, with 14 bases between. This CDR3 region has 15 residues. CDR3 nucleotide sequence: TGTGCCACCAGCAGAGTTGACAGGTTACCATACGAGCAGTACTTC. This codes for CATSRVDRLPYEQYF.

The CDR3 DNA follows: TGCGCCAGCAGCTTTACAGATACGCAGTATTTT. Its translation is CASSFTDTQYF. V usage is TRBV5-1 and J usage is TRBJ2-3; D is unclear. The CDR3 loop spans 11 amino acids. The V and J ends lost 2 bases and 3 bases respectively, with 1 base between them. CDR1 SGHRS and CDR2 YFSETQ come from the germline V gene.

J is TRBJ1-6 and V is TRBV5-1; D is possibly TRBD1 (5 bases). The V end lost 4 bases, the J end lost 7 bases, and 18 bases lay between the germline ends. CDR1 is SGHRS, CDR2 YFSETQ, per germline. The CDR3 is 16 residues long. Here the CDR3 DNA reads TGCGCCAGCAGCCCTCTACCGGGACCTGGGAATTCACCCCTCCACTTT. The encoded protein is CASSPLPGPGNSPLHF.

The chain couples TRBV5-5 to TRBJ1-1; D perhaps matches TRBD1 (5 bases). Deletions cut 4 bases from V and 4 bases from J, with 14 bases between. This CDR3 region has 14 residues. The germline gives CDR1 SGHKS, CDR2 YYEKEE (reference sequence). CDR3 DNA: TGTGCCAGCAGCCAAAAGCCGGGACCCACTGAAGCTTTCTTT. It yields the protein CASSQKPGPTEAFF. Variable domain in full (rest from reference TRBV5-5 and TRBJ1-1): DAGVTQSPTHLIKTRGQQVTLRCSPISGHKSVSWYQQVLGQGPQFIFQYYEKEERGRGNFPDRFSARQFPNYSSELNVNALLLGDSALYLCASSQKPGPTEAFFGQGTRLTVV.

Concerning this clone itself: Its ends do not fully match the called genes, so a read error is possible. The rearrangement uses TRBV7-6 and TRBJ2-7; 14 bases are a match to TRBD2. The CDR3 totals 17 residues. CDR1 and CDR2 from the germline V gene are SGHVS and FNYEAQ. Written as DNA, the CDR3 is TGTGCCAGCTGCTTAGGGGGGGGACTAGCGGGAGTCTACGAGCAGTACTTC. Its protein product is CASCLGGGLAGVYEQYF.

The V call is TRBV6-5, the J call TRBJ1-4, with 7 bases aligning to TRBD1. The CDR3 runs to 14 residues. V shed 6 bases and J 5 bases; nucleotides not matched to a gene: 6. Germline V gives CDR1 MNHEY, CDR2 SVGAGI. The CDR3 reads CASSVGQSNEKLFF. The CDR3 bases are TGTGCCAGCAGCGTGGGACAGTCAAATGAAAAACTGTTTTTT.

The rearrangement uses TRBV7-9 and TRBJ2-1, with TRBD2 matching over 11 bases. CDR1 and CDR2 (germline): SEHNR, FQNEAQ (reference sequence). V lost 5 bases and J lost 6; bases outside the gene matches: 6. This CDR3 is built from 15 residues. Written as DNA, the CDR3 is TGTGCCAGCAGCCCCGGGACTAGCGGACCCAATGAGCAGTTCTTC. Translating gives CASSPGTSGPNEQFF. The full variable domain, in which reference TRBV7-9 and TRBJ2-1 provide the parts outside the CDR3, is DTGVSQNPRHKITKRGQNVTFRCDPISEHNRLYWYRQTLGQGPEFLTYFQNEAQLEKSRLLSDRFSAERPKGSFSTLEIQRTEQGDSAMYLCASSPGTSGPNEQFFGPGTRLTVL.

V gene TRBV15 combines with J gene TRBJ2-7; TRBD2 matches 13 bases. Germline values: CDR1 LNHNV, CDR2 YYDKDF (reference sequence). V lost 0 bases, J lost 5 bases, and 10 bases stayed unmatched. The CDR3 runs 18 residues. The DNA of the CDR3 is TGTGCCACCAGCAGAGAAGCGGGACTAGCGGGGCCCACGGACGAGCAGTACTTC. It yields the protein CATSREAGLAGPTDEQYF.